The next 11 T cell receptor beta chains were all read from a single sample in a study of blood T cell repertoires in COVID-19. Method: immunoSEQ multiplex PCR; TCRdb's copy keeps in-frame clones and lacks some. The sample contains roughly 290,000 clones, almost 90% of which appear only once. Sequencing was done on a sample of PBMCs or T cells enriched from blood (not recorded which). All receptors come from a young woman with acute COVID-19.

J is TRBJ1-3 and V is TRBV19, with D tentatively TRBD1 (5 bases). The CDR3 sequence is 14 residues long. Trimming left V 4 bases short and J 4 bases short, with 11 bases between. Germline lookup yields CDR1 LNHDA and CDR2 SQIVND (reference sequence). The CDR3, as DNA: TGTGCCAGTAGTAGGACAAATCGGGGAAACACCATATATTTT. This translates into CASSRTNRGNTIYF.

This clone was found a few times. The chain employs TRBV19 and TRBJ2-7; maybe TRBD2 (7 bases). The CDR3 covers 13 residues. From germline, CDR1 is LNHDA and CDR2 SQIVND (reference sequence). Trimming shortened V by 7 bases and J by 2 bases, and 12 bases separated the two germline ends. The CDR3 is CASKKGGTYEQYF. The CDR3 nucleotides are TGTGCCAGTAAGAAGGGGGGGACCTACGAGCAGTACTTC. The full variable domain, with the rest looked up from reference TRBV19 and TRBJ2-7, is DGGITQSPKYLFRKEGQNVTLSCEQNLNHDAMYWYRQDPGQGLRLIYYSQIVNDFQKGDIAEGYSVSREKKESFPLTVTSAQKNPTAFYLCASKKGGTYEQYFGPGTRLTVT.

The chain joins TRBV5-5 to TRBJ2-1; D is unclear. The CDR3 runs 12 residues. The V and J ends lost 1 base and 8 bases respectively, with 7 bases between them. Looked up from germline, CDR1 is SGHKS and CDR2 is YYEKEE (reference sequence). The DNA for the CDR3 is TGTGCCAGCAGCTTGTTCTTTTATGAGCAGTTCTTC. This encodes CASSLFFYEQFF. Looking up the rest from reference TRBV5-5 and TRBJ2-1 gives the full variable domain: DAGVTQSPTHLIKTRGQQVTLRCSPISGHKSVSWYQQVLGQGPQFIFQYYEKEERGRGNFPDRFSARQFPNYSSELNVNALLLGDSALYLCASSLFFYEQFFGPGTRLTVL.

The chain couples TRBV28 to TRBJ1-5; D is ambiguous. The CDR3 covers 14 residues. Germline V gives CDR1 MDHEN, CDR2 SYDVKM. The germline V and J ends were trimmed by 3 bases and 4 bases, with 10 bases remaining between them. DNA of the CDR3: TGTGCCAGCAGTTTGACCAGAGGAAATCAGCCCCAGCATTTT. It translates to CASSLTRGNQPQHF.

The CDR3 spells CASSLLAGSYNEQFF. For the CDR3, the DNA is TGTGCCAGCAGCTTGCTAGCGGGATCCTACAATGAGCAGTTCTTC. The chain is built from TRBV7-3 and TRBJ2-1, with 9 positions matching TRBD2. V shed 3 bases and J 1 base; nucleotides not matched to a gene: 1. This CDR3 has 15 residues. Germline lookup yields CDR1 SGHTA and CDR2 FQGTGA.

The chain employs TRBV10-1 and TRBJ1-2, with D unresolved. The V and J ends lost 3 bases and 4 bases respectively, with 18 bases between them. Per the germline V gene, CDR1 is WNHNN and CDR2 is SYGVQD (reference sequence). The CDR3 sequence is 16 residues long. CDR3 region: CASSEPPFGGGYGYTF. CDR3 bases: TGCGCCAGCAGTGAACCCCCTTTCGGCGGTGGCTATGGCTACACCTTC.

The chain is built from TRBV14 and TRBJ2-7, with TRBD2 matching 12 bases. V lost 4 bases, J lost 4 bases, and 5 bases stayed unmatched. The germline V gene encodes CDR1 SGHDN and CDR2 FVKESK. This CDR3 is 15 amino acids long. CDR3 protein: CASSRGLAGRYEQYF. The CDR3 DNA follows: TGTGCCAGCAGCCGTGGACTAGCGGGACGGTACGAGCAGTACTTC.

The chain joins TRBV7-9 to TRBJ2-1; TRBD2 matches 9 bases. The length of the CDR3 is 16 residues. With 1 base clipped from V and 8 bases from J, the junction kept 9 bases outside the gene matches. Looked up from germline, CDR1 is SEHNR and CDR2 is FQNEAQ (reference sequence). CDR3 in amino acids: CASSLVAGGPVDEQFF. As DNA, the CDR3 is TGTGCCAGCAGCTTAGTCGCGGGAGGGCCAGTAGATGAGCAGTTCTTC.

The V call is TRBV7-9, the J call TRBJ1-2; perhaps TRBD1 as D (5 bases). V shed 1 base and J shed 4 bases, with 7 bases lying between them. Per germline, CDR1 SEHNR and CDR2 FQNEAQ (reference sequence). This CDR3 region has 13 residues. The CDR3 sequence is CASSLGTFYGYTF. As DNA, the CDR3 is TGTGCCAGCAGCTTAGGGACATTCTATGGCTACACCTTC.

The chain has TRBV7-3 and TRBJ2-7; D might be TRBD1 (6 bases). This CDR3 is 13 amino acids long. The germline CDR1 and CDR2 sequences are SGHTA and FQGTGA. V lost 3 bases and J lost 3, with 9 bases in between. Here the CDR3 reads CASSFKQGYEQYF. The CDR3 DNA reads TGTGCCAGCAGCTTCAAACAGGGCTACGAGCAGTACTTC.

This clone was found once. The chain joins TRBV6-2 or TRBV6-3 to TRBJ2-7; the match to TRBD2 covers 11 bases. J gave up 0 bases and V 2 bases, and 9 bases lay outside the gene matches. Germline CDR1 is MNHEY and CDR2 is SVGEGT. This CDR3 contains 18 residues. This chain's CDR3 is CASSYKASGRSSSYEQYF. CDR3 in DNA: TGTGCCAGCAGTTACAAGGCTAGCGGGAGGTCGAGCTCCTACGAGCAGTACTTC.